This is a list of T cell receptor beta chains from one sample in a study of CD8 T cells in Susac syndrome. Each CDR3 protein is one row after TCRdb ran MiXCR on the immunoSEQ multiplex PCR reads. In the table there are about 150,000 distinct CDR3 sequences, nearly 97% of which are singletons. The sequenced sample was CD8+ T cells from PBMCs. Receptor source: a human donor with multiple sclerosis. CDR3s include the opening cysteine and the closing phenylalanine or tryptophan. D genes are given only for firm matches. Rows may omit the clone size; those that give it use once, few, many or a size class.

J,size,D,V,CDR3,DNA
TRBJ2-1,-,-,TRBV9,CASSVGDLSYNEQFF,TGTGCCAGCAGCGTAGGCGACCTCTCCTACAATGAGCAGTTCTTC
TRBJ2-7,-,TRBD1,TRBV30,CAWSAGQGVFEQYF,TGTGCCTGGAGTGCCGGACAGGGGGTATTCGAGCAGTACTTC
TRBJ2-7,-,-,TRBV6-1,CAALRGSREQYF,TGTGCCGCCCTAAGGGGATCGCGAGAGCAGTACTTC
TRBJ1-2,-,-,TRBV20-1,CSVRGTNYGYTF,TGCAGTGTTCGTGGCACTAACTATGGCTACACCTTC
TRBJ1-6,-,-,TRBV12-3/TRBV12-4,CASSPPHLGLHF,TGTGCCAGCAGCCCGCCCCACCTGGGGCTCCACTTT
TRBJ2-2,-,-,TRBV3-1,CASSQVKGEGPDTGELFF,TGTGCCAGCAGCCAAGTCAAAGGAGAGGGGCCTGACACCGGGGAGCTGTTTTTT
TRBJ2-7,-,TRBD2,TRBV7-8,CASSFPSGELIDAYEQYF,TGTGCCAGCAGCTTTCCTAGCGGGGAACTTATCGATGCCTACGAGCAGTACTTC
TRBJ2-5,-,-,TRBV7-7,CASSSTGTLQETQYF,TGTGCTAGCAGCTCTACCGGGACTTTGCAAGAGACCCAGTACTTC
TRBJ2-2,-,-,TRBV6-1,CASRDENTGELFF,TGTGCCAGCCGAGACGAGAACACCGGGGAGCTGTTTTTT
TRBJ2-3,-,TRBD1,TRBV7-3,CASSSTGGRTDTQYF,TGTGCCAGCAGCTCGACAGGGGGCAGAACAGATACGCAGTATTTT
TRBJ2-5,-,TRBD1,TRBV7-9,CASSPRDRGFETQYF,TGTGCCAGCAGCCCCCGGGACAGGGGGTTTGAGACCCAGTACTTC
TRBJ1-2,-,-,TRBV29-1,CSVEAEYYGYTF,TGCAGCGTTGAGGCAGAATACTATGGCTACACCTTC
TRBJ1-2,-,-,TRBV2,CASADLVADGYTF,TGTGCCAGCGCTGACCTGGTGGCAGACGGCTACACCTTC
TRBJ1-6,-,TRBD1,TRBV30,CAGVRTGSGSPLHF,TGTGCCGGGGTCCGGACAGGGTCTGGGTCACCCCTCCACTTT
TRBJ2-3,-,-,TRBV12-3/TRBV12-4,CASQAADTQYF,TGTGCCAGTCAGGCCGCGGATACGCAGTATTTT
TRBJ2-2,-,-,TRBV30,CAWRGTGSEYTGELFF,TGTGCCTGGAGGGGTACAGGGTCCGAGTACACCGGGGAGCTGTTTTTT
TRBJ1-2,-,-,TRBV29-1,CSVAQGPGYTF,TGCAGCGTTGCGCAGGGGCCCGGCTACACCTTC
TRBJ2-2,-,-,TRBV29-1,CSAAPTGNTGELFF,TGCAGCGCCGCCCCTACAGGGAACACCGGGGAGCTGTTTTTT
TRBJ1-3,-,-,TRBV29-1,CSVLSSGNTIYF,TGCAGCGTCTTGAGCTCTGGAAACACCATATATTTT
TRBJ2-4,-,TRBD2,TRBV7-9,CASSPGTSGRDKNIQYF,TGTGCCAGCAGCCCCGGGACTAGCGGGCGTGACAAAAACATTCAGTACTTC
TRBJ1-5,-,-,TRBV2,CASSTDGGNQPQHF,TGTGCCAGCAGCACTGACGGTGGCAATCAGCCCCAGCATTTT
TRBJ2-7,-,-,TRBV9,CASSVGIGEGNLSYEQYF,TGTGCCAGCAGCGTAGGGATAGGAGAAGGGAATCTCTCCTACGAGCAGTACTTC
TRBJ2-1,-,-,TRBV9,CASSVVEGNEQFF,TGTGCCAGCAGCGTAGTTGAGGGTAATGAGCAGTTCTTC
TRBJ1-1,-,-,TRBV5-1,CASSKHQEDTEAFF,TGCGCCAGCAGCAAGCACCAGGAGGACACTGAAGCTTTCTTT
TRBJ1-2,-,-,TRBV27,CASSPGGQSYGYTF,TGTGCCAGCAGTCCCGGGGGGCAGAGCTATGGCTACACCTTC
TRBJ1-5,-,-,TRBV6-2/TRBV6-3,CASSYTRDMGNQPQHF,TGTGCCAGCAGTTATACCAGGGATATGGGCAATCAGCCCCAGCATTTT
TRBJ1-2,-,-,TRBV5-6,CASSLLGSGYTF,TGTGCCAGCAGCTTGCTCGGGTCCGGCTACACCTTC
TRBJ1-2,-,TRBD1,TRBV5-1,CASSFSGGDGYTF,TGCGCCAGCAGCTTTTCAGGGGGAGATGGCTACACCTTC
TRBJ2-7,-,-,TRBV7-9,CASSSAGTASYEQYF,TGTGCCAGCAGCTCAGCCGGGACGGCCTCCTACGAGCAGTACTTC
TRBJ1-2,-,TRBD1,TRBV7-3,CASSLFGDDRAYGYTF,TGTGCCAGCAGCTTATTTGGGGATGACAGGGCCTATGGCTACACCTTC
TRBJ1-1,-,-,TRBV11-2,CASSIGWGETEAFF,TGTGCCAGCAGCATAGGTTGGGGGGAGACTGAAGCTTTCTTT
TRBJ1-2,-,-,TRBV6-2/TRBV6-3,CASQIGYGYTF,TGTGCCAGTCAGATCGGGTATGGCTACACCTTC
TRBJ2-5,-,-,TRBV3-1,CASSRTGYGETQYF,TGTGCCAGCAGCCGTACAGGGTACGGGGAGACCCAGTACTTC
TRBJ2-1,-,TRBD2,TRBV6-5,CASSALAGGTNEQFF,TGTGCCAGCAGTGCCCTAGCGGGGGGGACCAATGAGCAGTTCTTC
TRBJ2-3,medium-sized,-,TRBV11-3,CASSQVEAYTQYF,TGTGCCAGCAGCCAGGTGGAGGCTTATACGCAGTATTTT
TRBJ2-7,-,-,TRBV6-5,CASSYARWGEQYF,TGTGCCAGCAGTTACGCGCGCTGGGGCGAGCAGTACTTC
TRBJ1-2,once,-,TRBV29-1,CSVVDRRGYGYTF,TGCAGCGTTGTTGACCGGAGGGGCTATGGCTACACCTTC
TRBJ2-7,-,-,TRBV11-1,CASRGSHEQYF,TGTGCCAGCCGAGGCTCCCACGAGCAGTACTTC
TRBJ1-5,-,-,TRBV3-1,CASSPSRPDQPQHF,TGTGCCAGCAGCCCAAGTCGCCCAGATCAGCCCCAGCATTTT
TRBJ2-1,-,-,TRBV29-1,CSVELASYNEQFF,TGCAGCGTTGAACTAGCATCCTACAATGAGCAGTTCTTC
TRBJ1-1,-,-,TRBV29-1,CSVVDRATEAFF,TGCAGCGTTGTTGATAGGGCCACTGAAGCTTTCTTT
TRBJ2-1,-,-,TRBV9,CASSEPGRGYNEQFF,TGTGCCAGCAGCGAGCCCGGGAGAGGTTACAATGAGCAGTTCTTC
TRBJ1-2,-,TRBD1,TRBV29-1,CSVYSGQGPYGYTF,TGCAGCGTATACTCGGGACAGGGACCCTATGGCTACACCTTC
TRBJ2-3,-,-,TRBV7-9,CASSLSGSKADTQYF,TGTGCCAGCAGCTTATCAGGGTCGAAGGCAGATACGCAGTATTTT
TRBJ2-2,once,-,TRBV24-1,CATSDSFSNGELFF,TGTGCCACCAGTGATTCATTTTCGAACGGGGAGCTGTTTTTT
TRBJ1-5,-,-,TRBV29-1,CSVAPGGNQPQHF,TGCAGCGTGGCCCCTGGGGGTAATCAGCCCCAGCATTTT
TRBJ2-6,-,-,TRBV30,CAWRKRSGANVLTF,TGTGCCTGGAGGAAGCGCTCTGGGGCCAACGTCCTGACTTTC
TRBJ2-1,-,-,TRBV23-1,CASSPPGWGSYNEQFF,TGCGCCAGCAGTCCCCCCGGGTGGGGTTCCTACAATGAGCAGTTCTTC
TRBJ2-2,-,TRBD1,TRBV5-1,CASSIGQGAIGELFF,TGCGCCAGCAGCATCGGACAGGGGGCGATCGGGGAGCTGTTTTTT
TRBJ1-2,-,-,TRBV29-1,CSVSREVPIYGYTF,TGCAGCGTATCCAGGGAGGTGCCTATCTATGGCTACACCTTC
TRBJ2-1,once,TRBD2,TRBV15,CATSWSAAGGREQFF,TGTGCCACCAGCTGGAGCGCCGCGGGGGGGCGTGAGCAGTTCTTC
TRBJ1-3,once,TRBD1,TRBV18,CASSPTRGTADSGNTIYF,TGTGCCAGCTCACCGACTCGGGGGACAGCCGACTCTGGAAACACCATATATTTT
TRBJ1-5,-,-,TRBV9,CASSAGVSGLNQPQHF,TGTGCCAGCAGCGCGGGGGTATCGGGGCTCAATCAGCCCCAGCATTTT
TRBJ1-5,-,-,TRBV20-1,CSARDRDNHSNQPQHF,TGCAGTGCTAGAGATAGGGACAACCATAGCAATCAGCCCCAGCATTTT
TRBJ2-1,few,-,TRBV4-1,CASSQGRDEQFF,TGCGCCAGCAGCCAAGGCAGGGATGAGCAGTTCTTC